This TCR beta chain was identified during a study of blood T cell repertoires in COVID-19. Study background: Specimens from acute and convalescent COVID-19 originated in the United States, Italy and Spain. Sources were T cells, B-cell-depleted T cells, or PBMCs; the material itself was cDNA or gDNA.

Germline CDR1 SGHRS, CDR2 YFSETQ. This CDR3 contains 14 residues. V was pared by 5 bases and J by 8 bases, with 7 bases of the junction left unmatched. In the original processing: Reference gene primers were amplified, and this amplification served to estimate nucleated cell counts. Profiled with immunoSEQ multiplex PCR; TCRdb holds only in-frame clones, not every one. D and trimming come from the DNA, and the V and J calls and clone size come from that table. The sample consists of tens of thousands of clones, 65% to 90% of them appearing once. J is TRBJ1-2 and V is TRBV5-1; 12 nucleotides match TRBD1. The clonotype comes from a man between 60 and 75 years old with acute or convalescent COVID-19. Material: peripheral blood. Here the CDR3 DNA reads TGCGCCAGCAGTCCCCGGGACAGGGGGCGAGGCTACACCTTC. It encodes CASSPRDRGRGYTF.